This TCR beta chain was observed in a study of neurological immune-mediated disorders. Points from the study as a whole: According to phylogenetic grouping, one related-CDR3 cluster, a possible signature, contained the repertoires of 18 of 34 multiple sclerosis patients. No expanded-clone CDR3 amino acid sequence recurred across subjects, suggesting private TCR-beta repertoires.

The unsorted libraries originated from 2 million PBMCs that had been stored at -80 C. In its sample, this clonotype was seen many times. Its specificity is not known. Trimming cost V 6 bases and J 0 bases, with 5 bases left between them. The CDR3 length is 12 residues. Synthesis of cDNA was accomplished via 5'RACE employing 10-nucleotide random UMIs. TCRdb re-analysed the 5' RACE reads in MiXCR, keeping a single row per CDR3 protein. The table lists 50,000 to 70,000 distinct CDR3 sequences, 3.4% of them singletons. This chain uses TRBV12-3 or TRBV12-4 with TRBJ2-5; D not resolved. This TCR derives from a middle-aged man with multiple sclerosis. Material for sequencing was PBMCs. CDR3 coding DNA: TGTGCCAGCAGGGGGAACCAAGAGACCCAGTACTTC. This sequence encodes CASRGNQETQYF.